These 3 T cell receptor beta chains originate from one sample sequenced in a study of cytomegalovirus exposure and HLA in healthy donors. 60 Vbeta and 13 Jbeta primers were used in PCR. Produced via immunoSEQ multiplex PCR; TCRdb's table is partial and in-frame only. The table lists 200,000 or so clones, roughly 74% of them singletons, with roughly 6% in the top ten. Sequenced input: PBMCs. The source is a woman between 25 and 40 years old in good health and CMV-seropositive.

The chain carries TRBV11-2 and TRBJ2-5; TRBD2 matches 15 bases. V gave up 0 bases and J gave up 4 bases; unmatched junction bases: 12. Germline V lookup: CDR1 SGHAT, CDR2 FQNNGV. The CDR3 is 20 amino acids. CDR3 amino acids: CASSLDPRTSGGASLETQYF. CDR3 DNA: TGTGCCAGCAGCTTAGATCCCCGGACTAGCGGGGGGGCGAGTCTAGAGACCCAGTACTTC.

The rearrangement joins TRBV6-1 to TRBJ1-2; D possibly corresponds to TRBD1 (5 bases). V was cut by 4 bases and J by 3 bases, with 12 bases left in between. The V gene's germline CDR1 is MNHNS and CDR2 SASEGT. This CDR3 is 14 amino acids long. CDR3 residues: CASSAQTEDYGYTF. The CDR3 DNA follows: TGTGCCAGCAGTGCCCAGACAGAAGACTATGGCTACACCTTC.

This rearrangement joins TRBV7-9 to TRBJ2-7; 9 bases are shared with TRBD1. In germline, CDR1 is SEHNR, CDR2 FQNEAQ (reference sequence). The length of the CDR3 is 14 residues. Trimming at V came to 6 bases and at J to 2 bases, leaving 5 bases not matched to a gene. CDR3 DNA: TGTGCCAGCAGGGTCGGGACAGGGACCTACGAGCAGTACTTC. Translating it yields CASRVGTGTYEQYF.